The present entry profiles one T cell receptor (beta chain) with its context. Its antigen remains undetermined. Nothing much larger sits one base from this clone, and base qualities are not available. For CDR1 and CDR2, the germline V gene (reference sequence) lists MNHEY and SMNVEV. Reading from cysteine to phenylalanine, the CDR3 counts 15 amino acids. The CDR3 DNA has 45 bases and is translated from base 1. The entry originates in a study of PD-1 blockade in classical Hodgkin lymphoma (dated by TCRdb to 2018 to 2021). The study in broad terms: Nivolumab dosing was 3 mg/kg intravenously every 2 weeks, continuing until either disease progression or unacceptable toxicity. The study used TCR beta sequencing and CyTOF to define a peripheral blood immune signature of response to PD-1 blockade in classical Hodgkin lymphoma. The investigation overall reported the following: Among trial patients, those achieving complete response had baseline diversity similar to that of newly diagnosed patients, while diversity was significantly lower in partial responders and progressors. Baseline TCR diversity was reported as lower in newly diagnosed patients than in healthy donors, and lower still in relapsed/refractory patients. CD4+ but not CD8+ TCR diversity rose significantly by C4D1 (p=0.0027 vs p=0.16), most apparent in complete responders (p=0.02). Only a single clinical trial cohort was studied, and what caused the repertoire differences, possibly disease activity or prior therapy, remained undefined. Patients starting nivolumab less than 1 year after ASCT had lower diversity and were excluded from later analyses to avoid confounding by immune reconstitution.

The sample's time point label, in plain terms: cycle 1 day 1 (C1D1), immediately before nivolumab initiation. Relapse after autologous stem cell transplantation had occurred in all trial patients, and cohorts A, B and C were distinguished by prior brentuximab vedotin exposure. A total of 50 to 70 patients with relapsed/refractory classical Hodgkin lymphoma made up the trial cohort, and each patient's best overall response was complete response, partial response or progressive disease. Single-agent nivolumab was administered to trial patients in the multi-cohort phase II CheckMate 205 trial. An independent review committee assessed best overall response by applying the 2007 International Working Group response criteria. Trial PBMCs were collected immediately before nivolumab initiation (C1D1) and during therapy at cycle 2 day 1 and cycle 4 day 1. Peripheral blood was collected in 8 mL Vacutainer Cell Preparation Tubes, from which PBMCs were isolated by centrifugation and then cryopreserved.

Genomic DNA was extracted with the Qiagen DNeasy kit from unsorted PBMCs and from negatively selected CD4+ and CD8+ fractions. TCR beta CDR3 regions were subjected to amplification by immunoSEQ multiplex PCR with primers that anneal to V and J segments. A synthetic immune receptor repertoire was used to minimize amplification bias, and remaining bias was computationally removed after sequencing. The authors' pipeline ran thus. Repertoire diversity was quantified as the Shannon entropy index using custom Python scripts. Unsorted, CD4+ and CD8+ repertoires were analyzed separately, except in combined analyses where CD4+ and CD8+ sequences were merged in silico. Clonal expansion was defined as a frequency increase of at least 2-fold after treatment compared with C1D1, and clones undetected at baseline were assigned a pseudocount of 0.5. Clones with 0 or 1 copy at C1D1 were classified as singleton clones, and clones with 2 or more copies were classified as non-singleton clones. Clones expanded in unsorted samples were annotated as CD4+, CD8+ or unknown by matching protein sequences in sorted samples from the same patient. Wilcoxon tests were applied to paired samples to test diversity changes from C1D1 to C4D1. Here the immuneACCESS table is served through TCRdb, limited to in-frame sequences with V and J called. Missing clones are a known gap in these copies; in checked studies unresolved V genes cover under half, and the rest lacks a known reason. Clonal size and the V and J genes are those of that table, whereas D and trimming came from the DNA. This sample has approximately 10,000 clones in its table, and approximately 90% of those were observed once. The ten largest clonotypes hold roughly 13% of the sample.

The source was peripheral blood mononuclear cells (PBMCs), collected at baseline. This TCR was sampled from a human donor with classical Hodgkin lymphoma. The chain links TRBV27 with TRBJ2-5, with TRBD1 perhaps the D gene, on 6 matching bases. The J call may be wrong; the DNA end is better matched by TRBJ2-7. At the DNA level, the sequence is TGTGCCAGCAGCCCAGGGGATTTGGGGCTCGACGAGCAGTACTTC. Its translation reads: CASSPGDLGLDEQYF.